This record covers a single TCR beta chain. Its antigen is currently unknown. This specimen belongs to a study of cytomegalovirus exposure and HLA in healthy donors. Overall study context: A prior study identified 120 million or so unique TCR beta sequences from 150 million to 200 million T cells.

The PCR contained 60 Vbeta and 13 Jbeta primers. Sequenced by immunoSEQ multiplex PCR; TCRdb stores in-frame clones only, minus some. The table lists more than 90,000 clones, under 85% of them singletons. Overall study findings and caveats: With further analysis later on, most CMV-associated TCR beta chains appeared HLA-restricted.

Sequencing was performed on PBMCs. This sequence was found in a woman aged 40 to 49 in good health and CMV-seropositive.

The CDR3 DNA sequence: TGCGCCAGCAGCCGCCGGGGACTAGCGGAGGACAATGAGCAGTTCTTC. Encoded protein: CASSRRGLAEDNEQFF. V is TRBV4-1 and J is TRBJ2-1, with 11 bases matching TRBD2. Germline CDR1 reads MGHRA; CDR2 reads YSYEKL. V gave up 4 bases and J gave up 5 bases; unmatched junction bases: 7. The CDR3 totals 16 residues.